The 14 T cell receptor beta chains listed next were all sequenced from one sample in a study of breast tumors, draining lymph nodes, adjacent tissues. MiXCR, applied by TCRdb to the multiplex PCR reads, yields one record per CDR3 protein. The sample includes about 180,000 distinct CDR3 sequences, 33% seen only once; the top ten take less than 4%. The lymph nodes were axillary draining lymph nodes from breast cancer patients. Sequenced material: axillary lymph node tissue. The origin of the receptors is a female donor with breast cancer. Some clones in this sample may be carry-over from other donors' samples.

Many counts were recorded for this clonotype. The V call is TRBV20-1, the J call TRBJ1-5; D might be TRBD1 (6 bases). This CDR3 spans 13 amino acids. V was pared by 6 bases and J by 4 bases, with 13 bases between. Germline V CDR1 and CDR2: DFQATT, SNEGSKA (reference sequence). CDR3: CSALSGANQPQHF. CDR3 DNA sequence: TGCAGTGCCCTGTCAGGGGCAAATCAGCCCCAGCATTTT.

This clonotype appeared many times. Written as DNA, the CDR3 is TGTGCCTGGAGTGAAGGGAGGCGGGAGACCCAGTACTTC. It translates to CAWSEGRRETQYF. The chain couples TRBV30 to TRBJ2-5, with a possible D match to TRBD2 (6 bases). Looked up from germline, CDR1 is GTSNPN and CDR2 is SVGIG (reference sequence). V lost 1 base and J 5 bases, leaving 11 bases between the germline ends. The CDR3 is made up of 13 amino acids.

This clonotype was observed at least ten times. The J gene is TRBJ2-2, the V gene TRBV7-9, with 7 nucleotides matching TRBD1. This CDR3 is built from 13 residues. Trimming took 3 bases from V and 7 from J; bases not matched to a gene: 2. Per the germline V gene, CDR1 is SEHNR and CDR2 is FQNEAQ (reference sequence). The CDR3 loop is CASSFTGVGELFF. In DNA form, the CDR3 reads TGTGCCAGCAGCTTCACAGGGGTCGGGGAGCTGTTTTTT. The full variable domain, with the rest looked up from reference TRBV7-9 and TRBJ2-2, is DTGVSQNPRHKITKRGQNVTFRCDPISEHNRLYWYRQTLGQGPEFLTYFQNEAQLEKSRLLSDRFSAERPKGSFSTLEIQRTEQGDSAMYLCASSFTGVGELFFGEGSRLTVL.

This clonotype was seen a handful of times. This rearrangement joins TRBV30 to TRBJ2-4, with D hard to call. Per germline, CDR1 GTSNPN and CDR2 SVGIG (reference sequence). V lost 1 base to trimming and J lost 2 bases, with 3 bases between them. The CDR3 is 12 amino acids. This chain's CDR3 is CAWSDTKNIQYF. Here the CDR3 DNA reads TGTGCCTGGAGTGACACCAAAAACATTCAGTACTTC.

This clonotype was detected only a few times. The gene calls are TRBV27 and TRBJ1-5, with unresolved D. From germline, CDR1 is MNHEY and CDR2 SMNVEV (reference sequence). The CDR3 is made up of 16 amino acids. Trimming took 5 bases from V and 2 from J, leaving 16 bases between them. The CDR3 here is CASSASFTRGNQPQHF. The CDR3 nucleotides read TGTGCCAGCAGTGCCTCCTTTACGAGGGGCAATCAGCCCCAGCATTTT.

This clonotype was observed at least ten times. The CDR3 coding sequence is TGTGCCAGCAGCTCGGGACAGGGACCGTCGGCTAACTATGGCTACACCTTC. This gives the protein CASSSGQGPSANYGYTF. This chain links TRBV9 with TRBJ1-2, with 9 bases lining up with TRBD1. This CDR3 region has 17 residues. Germline loops: CDR1 SGDLS, CDR2 YYNGEE. V dropped 4 bases and J dropped 0; count of bases not matched to a gene: 10.

About this clonotype: Compared with germline, one end of the junction differs, possibly owing to a read error. The chain is built from TRBV3-1 and TRBJ1-2; D unclear. Germline V CDR1 and CDR2: LGHDT, YNNKEL (reference sequence). This CDR3 region has 14 residues. The CDR3 bases are TGTCCCAGCAGCCCGGACGGAGCTAACTATGGCCACACCTTC. It translates to CPSSPDGANYGHTF.

A remark on this clonotype: One end of the junction fails to match germline, which may point to a read error. This rearrangement joins TRBV27 to TRBJ2-4, with 8 bases that match TRBD1. The CDR3 runs 19 residues. Germline-derived CDR1 and CDR2 are MNHEY and SMNVEV (reference sequence). DNA of the CDR3: TGTGCCAGCAGTAAATCAGGGACAGGCAGAGAAGCTGCCAGAAACATTCAGTACTTC. Translated: CASSKSGTGREAARNIQYF.

At least ten counts were recorded for this clonotype. This chain links TRBV7-9 with TRBJ2-1; no definite D call. The V end was cut by 4 bases, the J end by 5 bases, with 15 bases between. Germline assignment: CDR1 SEHNR and CDR2 FQNEAQ (reference sequence). The CDR3 is 15 residues long. Here the CDR3 reads CASSSSTLFHNEQFF. Written as DNA, the CDR3 is TGTGCCAGCAGCTCCAGTACCCTCTTTCACAATGAGCAGTTCTTC.

The genes are TRBV19 and TRBJ1-1; a weak D match, TRBD1 (6 bases). In germline, CDR1 is LNHDA, CDR2 SQIVND (reference sequence). V was shortened by 7 bases and J by 3 bases, with 15 bases between the two germline ends. The CDR3 loop spans 14 amino acids. The CDR3 bases are TGTGCCAGTACGGGTACAGGGTATTACACTGAAGCTTTCTTT. Amino acid sequence: CASTGTGYYTEAFF.

Worth noting for this clonotype: A much bigger clone sits one base away, suggesting this may be a read error. The chain combines TRBV6-2 or TRBV6-3 with TRBJ1-3, with 8 bases that match TRBD1. Per germline, CDR1 MNHEY and CDR2 SVGEGT. V gave up 11 bases and J gave up 2 bases; unmatched junction bases: 5. The CDR3 consists of 13 residues. CDR3: CALRGHPGNTIYF. Written as DNA, the CDR3 is TGTGCCCTCAGGGGGCATCCTGGAAACACCATATATTTT.

Worth noting for this clonotype: A much larger clone is a single base away; this may be a read error. Here the CDR3 omits its conserved ending phenylalanine or tryptophan, so a read error is the likely source. V and J are TRBV20-1 and TRBJ2-7, with D unclear. The V gene's germline CDR1 is DFQATT and CDR2 SNEGSKA (reference sequence). V was cut by 5 bases and J by 7 bases, with 9 bases left in between. The CDR3 runs to 10 residues. The DNA of the CDR3 is TGCAGTGCTCCGTTTGGAGAGCAGTACTCC. Translation: CSAPFGEQYS.

This clonotype was picked up many times. The J gene is TRBJ2-2, the V gene TRBV30; D is uncertain. The ends were cut back, 0 bases at V and 6 bases at J, with 17 bases in the middle. CDR1 and CDR2 (germline): GTSNPN, SVGIG (reference sequence). CDR3 length: 16 amino acids. CDR3 in DNA: TGTGCCTGGAGTGTACGAATACACTCCTCTGCCGGGGAGCTGTTTTTT. Its protein product is CAWSVRIHSSAGELFF.

J is TRBJ2-7 and V is TRBV11-2; D uncertain. Per germline, CDR1 SGHAT and CDR2 FQNNGV. With 5 bases removed from V and 2 bases from J, the gap between germline ends came to 10 bases. The CDR3 has 13 residues. The CDR3 sequence: CASSQGTPYEQYF. The CDR3 bases are TGTGCCAGCAGCCAAGGTACGCCCTACGAGCAGTACTTC.